This TCR beta chain was identified in a study of OX40 agonist ivuxolimab in advanced cancers. Study details: About 44% of patients had received prior checkpoint inhibitor therapy.

Germline lookup yields CDR1 SEHNR and CDR2 FQNEAQ (reference sequence). Between the trimmed V and J ends, which lost 1 base and 3 bases, there was a span of 5 bases. This CDR3 comprises 13 residues. Here immunoSEQ multiplex PCR was the method, and the copy in TCRdb shows in-frame clones only, minus some. Altogether roughly 53,000 clones are present, around 90% being singletons, with the ten largest covering roughly 4.4%. The sequence was obtained from an adult with an advanced solid tumor such as melanoma, head and neck, liver or kidney cancer. V gene TRBV7-9 combines with J gene TRBJ2-3; no clear D gene. Here the sequenced sample was CD4+ or CD8+ T cells sorted from blood, taken in a trial of the OX40 agonist ivuxolimab. The CDR3 spells CASSLGRTDTQYF. The CDR3 region has the DNA TGTGCCAGCAGCTTAGGCAGGACAGATACGCAGTATTTT. Complete variable domain (other parts from reference TRBV7-9 and TRBJ2-3): DTGVSQNPRHKITKRGQNVTFRCDPISEHNRLYWYRQTLGQGPEFLTYFQNEAQLEKSRLLSDRFSAERPKGSFSTLEIQRTEQGDSAMYLCASSLGRTDTQYFGPGTRLTVL.